Each of the 24 T cell receptor beta chains below was sequenced from the same sample in a study of CD8 T cells in Susac syndrome. RNA in amounts of 0.5 to 1 ug was reverse transcribed with random hexamers. MiXCR was run by TCRdb on the immunoSEQ multiplex PCR reads, yielding one entry per CDR3 protein. The data show 150,000 or so distinct CDR3 sequences, roughly 96% seen once. The sample taken for sequencing was CD8+ T cells from PBMCs. All receptors derive from a human donor with multiple sclerosis.

The chain couples TRBV4-1 to TRBJ1-2; TRBD1 matches at 10 bases. CDR3 size: 14 residues. V trimming: 3 bases; J trimming: 6 bases; junction bases outside the gene matches: 4. Germline V gene sequence: CDR1 MGHRA, CDR2 YSYEKL. CDR3 protein: CASSHTGQGDGYTF. The CDR3 bases are TGCGCCAGCAGCCACACCGGACAGGGGGATGGCTACACCTTC.

The rearrangement joins TRBV20-1 to TRBJ1-2, with D perhaps TRBD1 (5 bases). The germline V gene encodes CDR1 DFQATT and CDR2 SNEGSKA (reference sequence). V lost 0 bases and J 8 bases, leaving 16 bases between the germline ends. CDR3 length: 14 amino acids. Written as DNA, the CDR3 is TGCAGTGCTAGAGATTACGGGGCGCTTCACGGCTACACCTTC. Translated, it gives CSARDYGALHGYTF.

This rearrangement joins TRBV20-1 to TRBJ2-2; D not resolved. CDR1 is DFQATT and CDR2 is SNEGSKA in the germline V gene (reference sequence). This CDR3 contains 13 residues. The ends were cut back, 1 base at V and 1 base at J, with 4 bases in the middle. The DNA for the CDR3 is TGCAGTGCTAGAGGACTGAACACCGGGGAGCTGTTTTTT. Protein sequence: CSARGLNTGELFF.

The chain is built from TRBV3-1 and TRBJ2-7, with D uncertain. CDR3 length: 13 residues. With 4 bases removed from V and 3 bases from J, the gap between germline ends came to 10 bases. The germline CDR1 and CDR2 sequences are LGHDT and YNNKEL (reference sequence). CDR3 residues: CASSPVGGYEQYF. CDR3 nucleotides: TGTGCCAGCAGCCCGGTTGGCGGCTACGAGCAGTACTTC.

The genes are TRBV29-1 and TRBJ2-2, with D perhaps TRBD2 (6 bases). With 5 bases removed from V and 7 bases from J, the gap between germline ends came to 11 bases. This CDR3 contains 12 residues. The germline gives CDR1 SQVTM, CDR2 ANQGSEA. The CDR3 DNA reads TGCAGCGTTACGGGGACTGGCGGGGAGCTGTTTTTT. Translation: CSVTGTGGELFF.

This CDR3 is CASSLAGGQFF. Here the CDR3 DNA reads TGTGCCAGCAGCCTAGCGGGGGGGCAGTTCTTC. The chain employs TRBV12-3 or TRBV12-4 and TRBJ2-1; the match to TRBD2 covers 11 bases. CDR3 length equals 11 residues. V was clipped by 6 bases and J by 12 bases; unmatched bases: 1.

The rearrangement links TRBV13 to TRBJ2-3, with TRBD1 matching 9 bases. The CDR3 length is 17 residues. Germline-derived CDR1 and CDR2 are PRHDT and FYEKMQ (reference sequence). With V trimmed by 1 base and J by 4 bases, 9 bases remained unmatched. The CDR3 loop is CASSLVLDRGGPDTQYF. DNA of the CDR3: TGTGCCAGCAGCTTAGTTCTGGACAGGGGAGGGCCAGATACGCAGTATTTT.

In this sample, this clonotype turned up once. The V and J genes are TRBV5-6 and TRBJ1-2, with 7 bases fitting TRBD1. The V gene's germline CDR1 is SGHDT and CDR2 YYEEEE. The V segment lost 4 bases and the J segment 6 bases; nucleotides outside the gene matches: 9. This CDR3 is built from 14 residues. CDR3 in DNA: TGTGCCAGCAGCCCCATGGGGACAGTTGATGGCTACACCTTC. This gives the protein CASSPMGTVDGYTF.

This clonotype was picked up one time. The chain has TRBV29-1 and TRBJ2-1; the match to TRBD2 covers 7 bases. V lost 3 bases, J lost 1 base, and 12 bases stayed unmatched. There are 17 residues in the CDR3. Germline-derived CDR1 and CDR2 are SQVTM and ANQGSEA. The CDR3 protein is CSVETGEGRGSYNEQFF. In nucleotides, the CDR3 is TGCAGCGTTGAGACGGGGGAGGGGCGAGGGTCCTACAATGAGCAGTTCTTC.

The rearrangement joins TRBV20-1 to TRBJ1-2; D is unresolved. The CDR3 is 11 amino acids. V lost 5 bases to trimming and J lost 0 bases, with 4 bases between them. Germline assignment: CDR1 DFQATT and CDR2 SNEGSKA (reference sequence). Written as DNA, the CDR3 is TGCAGTGCTGACCCTAACTATGGCTACACCTTC. Its protein is CSADPNYGYTF.

The chain couples TRBV6-5 to TRBJ2-7, with D perhaps matching TRBD2 (5 bases). The CDR3 spans 17 residues. Per germline, CDR1 MNHEY and CDR2 SVGAGI. V was shortened by 0 bases and J by 7 bases, with 22 bases between the two germline ends. The DNA for the CDR3 is TGTGCCAGCAGTTACTCGCTCTTAAGAGCGCCCTCGGGGGAGCAGTACTTC. Translating gives CASSYSLLRAPSGEQYF.

This clonotype was seen a single time. The V gene is TRBV19, the J gene TRBJ1-2; D is possibly TRBD1 (5 bases). The CDR3 runs 14 residues. Per germline, CDR1 LNHDA and CDR2 SQIVND (reference sequence). V was shortened by 5 bases and J by 8 bases, with 18 bases between the two germline ends. CDR3 loop: CASSQPGLEKGYTF. CDR3 bases: TGTGCCAGTAGTCAACCGGGACTCGAAAAAGGCTACACCTTC.

This chain links TRBV7-2 with TRBJ1-2; maybe TRBD1 (5 bases). V shed 5 bases and J shed 0 bases, with 13 bases lying between them. The CDR3 is made up of 15 amino acids. CDR1 is SGHTA and CDR2 is FQGNSA in the germline V gene. The CDR3 sequence: CASSPTGASNYGYTF. In DNA form, the CDR3 reads TGTGCCAGCAGCCCGACTGGGGCGTCTAACTATGGCTACACCTTC.

The V and J genes are TRBV4-1 and TRBJ2-2; no clear D. Trimming shortened V by 0 bases and J by 0 bases, and 17 bases separated the two germline ends. The CDR3 is 19 residues long. Germline assignment: CDR1 MGHRA and CDR2 YSYEKL. The CDR3 nucleotides read TGCGCCAGCAGCCAAGAATTTCCCCCCCATACCTCGAACACCGGGGAGCTGTTTTTT. Amino acids: CASSQEFPPHTSNTGELFF.

V and J are TRBV27 and TRBJ2-7; a weak D match, TRBD1 (5 bases). This CDR3 spans 11 amino acids. The V and J ends lost 5 bases and 5 bases respectively, with 7 bases between them. The germline V gene encodes CDR1 MNHEY and CDR2 SMNVEV (reference sequence). The chain's CDR3 is CASSQGHEQYF. CDR3 sequence (DNA): TGTGCCAGCAGTCAGGGCCACGAGCAGTACTTC.

V is TRBV27 and J is TRBJ2-7; D is unclear. The V gene's germline CDR1 is MNHEY and CDR2 SMNVEV (reference sequence). The CDR3 length is 15 residues. V lost 0 bases to trimming and J lost 2 bases, with 11 bases between them. The CDR3 spells CASSLSLEEAYEQYF. For the CDR3, the DNA is TGTGCCAGCAGTTTATCGCTGGAAGAGGCCTACGAGCAGTACTTC.

This chain connects TRBV3-1 to TRBJ1-5; D remains ambiguous. Germline loops: CDR1 LGHDT, CDR2 YNNKEL (reference sequence). The CDR3 is 16 residues long. V dropped 0 bases and J dropped 2 bases, with 11 bases sitting between them. The CDR3 region has the DNA TGTGCCAGCAGCCAAGATACGGGATGGGGCAATCAGCCCCAGCATTTT. Encoded protein: CASSQDTGWGNQPQHF.

The J gene is TRBJ1-2, the V gene TRBV7-9; 7 bases agree with TRBD1. CDR3 size: 15 residues. Germline assignment: CDR1 SEHNR and CDR2 FQNEAQ (reference sequence). The V and J ends lost 0 bases and 2 bases, in that order; junction bases with no gene match: 3. CDR3 DNA: TGTGCCAGCAGCTTAGCTGGGACAGTGAACTATGGCTACACCTTC. Protein product: CASSLAGTVNYGYTF.

This clonotype occurred once. This chain uses TRBV21-1 with TRBJ2-7; TRBD2 is the table's D call, not checked against the DNA. TRBV21-1 is labeled a pseudogene. The CDR3 covers 13 residues. The CDR3 reads CASTVGPYYEQYV. The CDR3 DNA follows: TGTGCCAGCACCGTAGGGCCCTACTACGAGCAGTACGTC.

The rearrangement links TRBV30 to TRBJ2-1; 11 positions agree with TRBD2. The CDR3 runs 14 residues. Germline CDR1 is GTSNPN and CDR2 is SVGIG (reference sequence). With V trimmed by 3 bases and J by 4 bases, 2 bases remained unmatched. This CDR3 reads CAWRSSGGYNEQFF. In DNA form, the CDR3 reads TGTGCCTGGAGATCTAGCGGGGGGTACAATGAGCAGTTCTTC.

The J gene is TRBJ2-3, the V gene TRBV30; D might be TRBD1 (6 bases). The V gene lost 0 bases and the J gene lost 6 bases, with 13 bases spanning the gap. CDR3 size: 14 residues. The germline V gene has CDR1 GTSNPN and CDR2 SVGIG (reference sequence). CDR3 residues: CAWSVQGTGDTQYF. In DNA, the CDR3 is TGTGCCTGGAGTGTACAGGGAACCGGGGATACGCAGTATTTT.

The chain joins TRBV29-1 to TRBJ2-3; 11 nucleotides line up with TRBD2. V gave up 5 bases and J gave up 4 bases; unmatched junction bases: 17. CDR1 and CDR2 from the germline V gene are SQVTM and ANQGSEA. CDR3 size: 18 residues. CDR3 bases: TGCAGCGTTCAAGGTCGACTAGCGGGGAGCCCGGGCGCAGATACGCAGTATTTT. As protein: CSVQGRLAGSPGADTQYF.

The chain carries TRBV7-8 and TRBJ2-5; 9 bases agree with TRBD1. CDR3 size: 17 residues. CDR1 is SGHVS, CDR2 FQNEAQ, per germline. V lost 2 bases to trimming and J lost 2 bases; unmatched junction nucleotides: 9. The CDR3 loop is CASSLKDGTGYQETQYF. CDR3 DNA sequence: TGTGCCAGCAGCTTAAAGGACGGGACAGGGTATCAAGAGACCCAGTACTTC.

The V and J genes are TRBV27 and TRBJ1-1; D remains unclear. CDR3 length: 13 amino acids. V lost 3 bases and J 5 bases, leaving 10 bases between the germline ends. Germline V lookup: CDR1 MNHEY, CDR2 SMNVEV (reference sequence). The CDR3 DNA follows: TGTGCCAGCAGTTTGACTGTTGGGACTGAAGCTTTCTTT. Translating it yields CASSLTVGTEAFF.